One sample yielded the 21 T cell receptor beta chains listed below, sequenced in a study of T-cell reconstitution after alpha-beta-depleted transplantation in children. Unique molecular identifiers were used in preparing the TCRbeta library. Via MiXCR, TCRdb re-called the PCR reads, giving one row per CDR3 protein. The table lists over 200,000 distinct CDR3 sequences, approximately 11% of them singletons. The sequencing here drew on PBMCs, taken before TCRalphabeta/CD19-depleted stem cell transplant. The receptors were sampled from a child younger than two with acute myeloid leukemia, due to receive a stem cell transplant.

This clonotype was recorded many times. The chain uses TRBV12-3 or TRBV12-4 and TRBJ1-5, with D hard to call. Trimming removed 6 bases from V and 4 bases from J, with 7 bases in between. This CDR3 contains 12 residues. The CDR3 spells CASSLINQPQHF. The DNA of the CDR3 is TGTGCCAGCAGCCTCATAAATCAGCCCCAGCATTTT.

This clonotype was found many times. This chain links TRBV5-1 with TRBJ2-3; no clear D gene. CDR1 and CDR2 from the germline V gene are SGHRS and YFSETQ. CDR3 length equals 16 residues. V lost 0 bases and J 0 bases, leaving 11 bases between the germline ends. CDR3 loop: CASSLALSVSTDTQYF. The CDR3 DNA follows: TGCGCCAGCAGCTTGGCCTTGAGCGTTAGCACAGATACGCAGTATTTT.

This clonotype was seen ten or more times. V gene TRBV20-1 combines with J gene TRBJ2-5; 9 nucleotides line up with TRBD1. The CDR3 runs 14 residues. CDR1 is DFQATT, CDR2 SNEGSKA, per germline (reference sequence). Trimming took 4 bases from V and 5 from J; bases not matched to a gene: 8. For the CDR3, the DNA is TGCAGTGCTAATCCGGGACAGGGTCGCGAGACCCAGTACTTC. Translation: CSANPGQGRETQYF.

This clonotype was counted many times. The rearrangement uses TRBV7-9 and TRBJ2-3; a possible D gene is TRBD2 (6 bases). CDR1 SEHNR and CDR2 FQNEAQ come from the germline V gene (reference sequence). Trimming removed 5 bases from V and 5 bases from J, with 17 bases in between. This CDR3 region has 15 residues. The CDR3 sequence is CASSHRRAWGDTQYF. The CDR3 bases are TGTGCCAGCAGCCACAGGAGGGCCTGGGGAGATACGCAGTATTTT.

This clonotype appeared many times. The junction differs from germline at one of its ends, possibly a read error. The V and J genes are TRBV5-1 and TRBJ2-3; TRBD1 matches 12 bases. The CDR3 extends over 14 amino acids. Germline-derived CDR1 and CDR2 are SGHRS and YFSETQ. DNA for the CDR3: TGCGCCAGCAGCTCGGGACAGGGGGCAGAGACGCAGTATTTT. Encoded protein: CASSSGQGAETQYF.

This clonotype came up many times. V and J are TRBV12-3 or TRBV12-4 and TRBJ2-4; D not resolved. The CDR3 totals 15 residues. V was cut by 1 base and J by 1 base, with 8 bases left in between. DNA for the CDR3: TGTGCCAGCAGTTTAGTGGTGGCGGCCAAAAACATTCAGTACTTC. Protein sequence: CASSLVVAAKNIQYF.

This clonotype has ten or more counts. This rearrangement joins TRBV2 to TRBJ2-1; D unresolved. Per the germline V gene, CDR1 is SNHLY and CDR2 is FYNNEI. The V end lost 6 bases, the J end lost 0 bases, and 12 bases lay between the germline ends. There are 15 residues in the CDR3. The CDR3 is CASRADPSSYNEQFF. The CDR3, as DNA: TGTGCCAGCAGAGCAGACCCCAGCTCCTACAATGAGCAGTTCTTC.

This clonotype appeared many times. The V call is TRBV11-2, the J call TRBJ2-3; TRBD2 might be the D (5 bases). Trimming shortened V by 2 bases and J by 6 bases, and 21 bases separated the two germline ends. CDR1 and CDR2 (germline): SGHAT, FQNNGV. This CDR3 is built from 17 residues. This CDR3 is CASSLTRSPPPGDTQYF. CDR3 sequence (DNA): TGTGCCAGCAGCTTAACCCGGAGCCCCCCCCCGGGGGATACGCAGTATTTT.

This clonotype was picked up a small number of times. CDR3 bases: TGCAGCGTTGTTCAAGGGGGACTTAATGAAAAACTGTTTTTT. It specifies CSVVQGGLNEKLFF. This chain uses TRBV29-1 with TRBJ1-4, with D perhaps TRBD1 (6 bases). The CDR3 has 14 amino acids. Germline CDR1 and CDR2: SQVTM and ANQGSEA. V was clipped by 4 bases and J by 4 bases, with 13 bases between them.

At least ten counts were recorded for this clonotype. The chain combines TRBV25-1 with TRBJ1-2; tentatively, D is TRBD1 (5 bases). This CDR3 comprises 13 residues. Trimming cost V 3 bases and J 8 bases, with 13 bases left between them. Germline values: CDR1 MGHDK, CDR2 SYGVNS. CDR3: CASSESTVQGYTF. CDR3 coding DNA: TGTGCCAGCAGTGAGTCGACAGTACAGGGCTACACCTTC.

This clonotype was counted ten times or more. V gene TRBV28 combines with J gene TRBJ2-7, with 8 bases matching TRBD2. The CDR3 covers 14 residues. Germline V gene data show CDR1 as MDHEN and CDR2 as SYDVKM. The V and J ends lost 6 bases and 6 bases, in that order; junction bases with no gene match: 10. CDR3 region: CASRAGGPVFEQYF. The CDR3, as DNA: TGTGCCAGCAGGGCGGGAGGCCCAGTGTTCGAGCAGTACTTC.

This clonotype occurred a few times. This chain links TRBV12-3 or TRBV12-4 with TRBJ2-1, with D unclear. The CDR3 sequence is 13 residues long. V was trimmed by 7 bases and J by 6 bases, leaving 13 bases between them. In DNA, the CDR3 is TGTGCCAGCACCCCGTCACCCTTCAATGAGCAGTTCTTC. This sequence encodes CASTPSPFNEQFF.

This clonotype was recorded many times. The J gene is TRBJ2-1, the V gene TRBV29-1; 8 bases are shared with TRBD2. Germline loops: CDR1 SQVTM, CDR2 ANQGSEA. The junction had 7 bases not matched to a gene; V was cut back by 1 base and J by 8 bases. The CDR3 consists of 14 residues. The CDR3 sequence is CSVEVRGGKYEQFF. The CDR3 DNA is TGCAGCGTTGAAGTACGGGGGGGCAAGTATGAGCAGTTCTTC.

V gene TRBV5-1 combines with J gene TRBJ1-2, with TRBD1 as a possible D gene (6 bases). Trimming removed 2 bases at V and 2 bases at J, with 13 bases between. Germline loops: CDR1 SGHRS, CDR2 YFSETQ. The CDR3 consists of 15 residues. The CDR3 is CASSFLLGTNYGYTF. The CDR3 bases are TGCGCCAGCAGCTTTCTCCTCGGGACAAACTATGGCTACACCTTC.

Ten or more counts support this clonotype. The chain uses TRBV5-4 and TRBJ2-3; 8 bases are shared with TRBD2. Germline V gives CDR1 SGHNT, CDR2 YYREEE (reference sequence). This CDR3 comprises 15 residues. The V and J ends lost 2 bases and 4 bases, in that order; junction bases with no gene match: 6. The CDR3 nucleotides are TGTGCCAGCAGCTTAAAAAGCGGGAGATCAGATACGCAGTATTTT. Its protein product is CASSLKSGRSDTQYF.

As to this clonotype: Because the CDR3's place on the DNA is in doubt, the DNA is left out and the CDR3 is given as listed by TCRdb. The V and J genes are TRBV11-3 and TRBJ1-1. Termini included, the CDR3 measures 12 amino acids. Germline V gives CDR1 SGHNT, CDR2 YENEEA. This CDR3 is CASSTSNTEAFF.

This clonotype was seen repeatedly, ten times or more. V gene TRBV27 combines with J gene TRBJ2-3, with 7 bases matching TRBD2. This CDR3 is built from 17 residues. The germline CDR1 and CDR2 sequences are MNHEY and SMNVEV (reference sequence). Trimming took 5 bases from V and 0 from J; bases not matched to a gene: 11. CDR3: CASSPMGAGLSTDTQYF. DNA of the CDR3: TGTGCCAGCAGTCCTATGGGAGCGGGACTTAGCACAGATACGCAGTATTTT.

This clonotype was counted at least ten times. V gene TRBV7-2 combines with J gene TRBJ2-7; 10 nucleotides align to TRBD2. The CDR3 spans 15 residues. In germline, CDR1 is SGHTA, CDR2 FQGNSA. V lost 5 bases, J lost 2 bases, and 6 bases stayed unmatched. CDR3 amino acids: CASSNSGRLTYEQYF. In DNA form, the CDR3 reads TGTGCCAGCAGCAATAGCGGGAGGCTGACCTACGAGCAGTACTTC.

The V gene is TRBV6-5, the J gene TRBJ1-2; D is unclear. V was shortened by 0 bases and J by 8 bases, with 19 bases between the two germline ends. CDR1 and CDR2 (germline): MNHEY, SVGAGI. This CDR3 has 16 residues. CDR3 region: CASSYSIYSVPDGYTF. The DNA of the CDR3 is TGTGCCAGCAGTTACTCGATTTACTCGGTGCCCGACGGCTACACCTTC.

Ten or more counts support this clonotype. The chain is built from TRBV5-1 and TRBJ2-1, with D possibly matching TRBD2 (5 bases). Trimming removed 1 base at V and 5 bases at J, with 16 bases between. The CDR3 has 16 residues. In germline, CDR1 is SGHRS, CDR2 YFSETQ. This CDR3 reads CASSLLIGRGNNEQFF. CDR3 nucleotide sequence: TGCGCCAGCAGCTTGCTTATTGGGAGAGGCAACAATGAGCAGTTCTTC. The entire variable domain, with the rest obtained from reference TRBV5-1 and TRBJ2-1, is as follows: KAGVTQTPRYLIKTRGQQVTLSCSPISGHRSVSWYQQTPGQGLQFLFEYFSETQRNKGNFPGRFSGRQFSNSRSEMNVSTLELGDSALYLCASSLLIGRGNNEQFFGPGTRLTVL.

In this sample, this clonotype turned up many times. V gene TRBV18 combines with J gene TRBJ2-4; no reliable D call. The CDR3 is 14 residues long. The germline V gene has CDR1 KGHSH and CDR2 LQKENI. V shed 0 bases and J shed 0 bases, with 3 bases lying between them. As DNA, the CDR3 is TGTGCCAGCTCACCACCGTTAGCCAAAAACATTCAGTACTTC. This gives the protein CASSPPLAKNIQYF.